Below, 12 T cell receptor beta chains from the same sample are listed, as sequenced in a study of T cell responses to AZD1222 COVID-19 vaccine. Assay: immunoSEQ multiplex PCR; the TCRdb copy retains only in-frame clones and omits some. The sample lists 100,000 or so clones, roughly 82% occurring once. The material sequenced was peripheral blood, taken on day 0 of AZD1222 vaccination. The origin of the receptors is an adult in good health.

This clone was seen a single time. The V call is TRBV28, the J call TRBJ1-1; perhaps TRBD1 as D (5 bases). The CDR3 length is 14 residues. V lost 6 bases, J lost 1 base, and 12 bases lay in between. Germline CDR1 and CDR2: MDHEN and SYDVKM. The CDR3 loop is CASSPGRRNTEAFF. CDR3 bases: TGTGCCAGCAGCCCGGGACGGAGGAACACTGAAGCTTTCTTT.

The J gene is TRBJ2-1, the V gene TRBV12-3 or TRBV12-4; tentatively, D is TRBD1 (5 bases). Between the trimmed V and J ends, which lost 4 bases and 13 bases, there was a span of 17 bases. This CDR3 is 13 amino acids long. The CDR3 reads CASSSPSQGVQFF. The DNA for the CDR3 is TGTGCCAGCAGTTCACCTTCGCAAGGGGTTCAGTTCTTC.

The V gene is TRBV6-5, the J gene TRBJ1-2, with D tentatively TRBD1 (5 bases). Trimming shortened V by 2 bases and J by 14 bases, and 12 bases separated the two germline ends. The CDR3 has 11 residues. CDR1 and CDR2 from the germline V gene are MNHEY and SVGAGI. The CDR3 loop reads CASSYLDGQTF. The CDR3 DNA follows: TGTGCCAGCAGTTACCTCGACGGACAAACCTTC.

The chain is built from TRBV27 and TRBJ2-1; 12 bases map to TRBD2. This CDR3 comprises 15 residues. CDR1 and CDR2 from the germline V gene are MNHEY and SMNVEV (reference sequence). After removal of 7 bases from V and 5 bases from J, the junction contained 6 bases not matched to a gene. The CDR3 region is CASTPGLAGHNEQFF. The CDR3 DNA is TGTGCCAGCACCCCTGGACTAGCGGGGCACAATGAGCAGTTCTTC.

This clone was detected once. The rearrangement links TRBV24-1 to TRBJ1-6, with D tentatively TRBD1 (6 bases). The germline CDR1 and CDR2 sequences are KGHDR and SFDVKD. V was clipped by 3 bases and J by 8 bases, with 13 bases between them. CDR3 size: 15 residues. CDR3 residues: CATSDKSRGDSPLHF. DNA for the CDR3: TGTGCCACCAGTGATAAGAGCAGGGGAGATTCACCCCTCCACTTT.

The chain has TRBV5-1 and TRBJ1-6; 10 bases map to TRBD1. CDR1 SGHRS and CDR2 YFSETQ come from the germline V gene. Trimming cost V 3 bases and J 10 bases; bases outside gene matches: 13. The CDR3 consists of 17 residues. For the CDR3, the DNA is TGCGCCAGCAGCTCCCCATCGGGACAGGGGTACGGATCACCCCTCCACTTT. Translation: CASSSPSGQGYGSPLHF.

The rearrangement uses TRBV4-3 and TRBJ2-7; 8 bases map to TRBD2. From germline, CDR1 is LGHNA and CDR2 YSLEER. This CDR3 has 17 residues. The V and J ends lost 4 bases and 2 bases, in that order; junction bases with no gene match: 13. CDR3: CASSLFQSRGGAYEQYF. The CDR3 DNA reads TGCGCCAGCAGCCTATTCCAGTCTCGGGGGGGTGCCTACGAGCAGTACTTC.

The genes are TRBV30 and TRBJ1-1, with 8 bases lining up with TRBD1. The trim removed 4 bases at V and 11 bases at J, leaving 12 bases unmatched. This CDR3 is 13 amino acids long. Germline lookup yields CDR1 GTSNPN and CDR2 SVGIG (reference sequence). In DNA, the CDR3 is TGTGCCTGGAACCCGGACAGGGCGACACGGGCTTTCTTT. It translates to CAWNPDRATRAFF. Drawing the rest from reference TRBV30 and TRBJ1-1, the complete variable domain is SQTIHQWPATLVQPVGSPLSLECTVEGTSNPNLYWYRQAAGRGLQLLFYSVGIGQISSEVPQNLSASRPQDRQFILSSKKLLLSDSGFYLCAWNPDRATRAFFGQGTRLTVV.

The chain uses TRBV7-2 and TRBJ2-2; TRBD2 is a possible D gene (7 bases). Germline V gene data show CDR1 as SGHTA and CDR2 as FQGNSA. Trimming removed 0 bases at V and 7 bases at J, with 12 bases between. The CDR3 spans 15 residues. As DNA, the CDR3 is TGTGCCAGCAGCTTAGCGGGGGGGCGAAACGGGGAGCTGTTTTTT. Translated: CASSLAGGRNGELFF.

Points on this clone: Compared with germline, one end of the junction differs, possibly owing to a read error. At the DNA level, this CDR3 is encoded by other sequences in the same sample as well. The V and J genes are TRBV27 and TRBJ1-6; D uncertain. Germline loops: CDR1 MNHEY, CDR2 SMNVEV (reference sequence). CDR3 length: 13 amino acids. In DNA form, the CDR3 reads TGCGCCAGCAGTTTCCATGGGGATTCACCCCTCCACTTT. Translation: CASSFHGDSPLHF.

J is TRBJ2-6 and V is TRBV7-9; 9 bases agree with TRBD1. This CDR3 contains 17 residues. Losses at the gene ends were 5 bases for V and 1 base for J; bases not matched to a gene: 6. Germline CDR1 reads SEHNR; CDR2 reads FQNEAQ (reference sequence). The CDR3: CASSRDRVPSGANVLTF. CDR3 nucleotide sequence: TGTGCCAGCAGCCGGGACAGGGTACCATCTGGGGCCAACGTCCTGACTTTC.

V usage is TRBV10-3 and J usage is TRBJ2-7; D not certain. The CDR3 has 12 amino acids. The ends were cut back, 11 bases at V and 6 bases at J, with 17 bases in the middle. Looked up from germline, CDR1 is ENHRY and CDR2 is SYGVKD. CDR3: CAVSGLWAEQYF. The CDR3 region has the DNA TGTGCCGTATCTGGGTTATGGGCCGAGCAGTACTTC.